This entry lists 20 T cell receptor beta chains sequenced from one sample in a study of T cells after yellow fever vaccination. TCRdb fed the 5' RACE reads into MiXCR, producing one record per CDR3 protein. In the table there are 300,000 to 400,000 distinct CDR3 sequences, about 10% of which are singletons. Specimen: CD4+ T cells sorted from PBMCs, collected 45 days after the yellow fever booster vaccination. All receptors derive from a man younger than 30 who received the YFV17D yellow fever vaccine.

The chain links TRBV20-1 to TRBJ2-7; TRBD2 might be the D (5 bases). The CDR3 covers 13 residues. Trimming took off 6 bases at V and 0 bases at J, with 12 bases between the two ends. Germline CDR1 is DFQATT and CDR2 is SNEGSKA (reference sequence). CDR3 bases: TGCAGTGCAACCGGGATCCGCTCCTACGAGCAGTACTTC. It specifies CSATGIRSYEQYF.

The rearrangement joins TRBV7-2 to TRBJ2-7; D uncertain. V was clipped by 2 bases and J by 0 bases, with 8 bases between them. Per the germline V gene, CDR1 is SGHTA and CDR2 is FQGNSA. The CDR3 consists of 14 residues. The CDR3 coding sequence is TGTGCCAGCAGCTTAAACTTGGGCTCCTACGAGCAGTACTTC. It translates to CASSLNLGSYEQYF.

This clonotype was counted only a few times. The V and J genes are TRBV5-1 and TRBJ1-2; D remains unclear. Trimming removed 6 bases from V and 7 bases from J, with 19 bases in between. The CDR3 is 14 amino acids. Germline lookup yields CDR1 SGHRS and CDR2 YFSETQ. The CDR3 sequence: CASTPSGRSTGYTF. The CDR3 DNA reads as TGCGCCAGCACCCCTTCGGGCAGGTCTACTGGCTACACCTTC.

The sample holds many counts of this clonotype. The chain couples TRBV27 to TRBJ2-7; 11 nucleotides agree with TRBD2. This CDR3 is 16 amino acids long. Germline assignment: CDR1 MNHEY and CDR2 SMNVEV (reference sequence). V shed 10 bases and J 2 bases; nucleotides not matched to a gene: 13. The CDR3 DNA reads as TGTGCCACCCACCGCCTAGCGGGGGGCCGGACCTACGAGCAGTACTTC. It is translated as CATHRLAGGRTYEQYF.

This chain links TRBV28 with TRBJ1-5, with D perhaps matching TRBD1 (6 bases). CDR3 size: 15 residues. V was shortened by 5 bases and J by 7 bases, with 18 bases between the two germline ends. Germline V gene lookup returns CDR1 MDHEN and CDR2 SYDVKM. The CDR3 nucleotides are TGTGCCAGCAGTCTTATCAGGGGCCTGTTCCAGCCCCAGCATTTT. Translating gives CASSLIRGLFQPQHF.

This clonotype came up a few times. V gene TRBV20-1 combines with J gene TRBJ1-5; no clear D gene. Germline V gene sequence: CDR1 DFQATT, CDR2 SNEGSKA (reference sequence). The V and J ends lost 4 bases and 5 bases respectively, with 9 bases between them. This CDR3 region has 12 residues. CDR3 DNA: TGCAGTGCTACGGACGTTGATCAGCCCCAGCATTTT. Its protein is CSATDVDQPQHF.

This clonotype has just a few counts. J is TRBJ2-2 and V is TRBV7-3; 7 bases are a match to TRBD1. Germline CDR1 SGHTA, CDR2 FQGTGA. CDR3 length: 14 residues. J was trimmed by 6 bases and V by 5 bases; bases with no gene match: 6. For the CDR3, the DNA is TGTGCCAGCAGCCCCGACAGGGACCCCGGGGAGCTGTTTTTT. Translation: CASSPDRDPGELFF.

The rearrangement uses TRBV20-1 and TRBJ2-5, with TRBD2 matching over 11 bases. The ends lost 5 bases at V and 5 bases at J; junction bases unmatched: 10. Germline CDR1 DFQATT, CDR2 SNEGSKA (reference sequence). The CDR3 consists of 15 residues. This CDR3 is CSAGRLAGPMETQYF. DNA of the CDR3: TGCAGTGCTGGGCGACTAGCGGGGCCTATGGAGACCCAGTACTTC.

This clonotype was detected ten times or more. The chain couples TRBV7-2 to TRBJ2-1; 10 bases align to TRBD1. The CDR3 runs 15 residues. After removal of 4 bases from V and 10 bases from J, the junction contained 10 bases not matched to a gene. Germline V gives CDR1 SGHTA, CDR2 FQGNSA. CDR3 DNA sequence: TGTGCCAGCAGCTCCGACAGGGGGCGCGTTGGAGAGCAGTTCTTC. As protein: CASSSDRGRVGEQFF.

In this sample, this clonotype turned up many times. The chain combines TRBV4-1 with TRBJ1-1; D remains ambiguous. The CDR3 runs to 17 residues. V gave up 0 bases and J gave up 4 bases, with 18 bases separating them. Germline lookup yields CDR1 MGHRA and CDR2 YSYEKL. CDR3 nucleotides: TGCGCCAGCAGCCAAGATAGGAGCCCGCAGGTTGGCACTGAAGCTTTCTTT. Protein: CASSQDRSPQVGTEAFF.

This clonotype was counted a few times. The CDR3 sequence: CASSLAPGTVLGELFF. For the CDR3, the DNA is TGTGCCAGCAGCTTAGCACCCGGGACAGTCCTCGGGGAGCTGTTTTTT. The chain is built from TRBV7-6 and TRBJ2-2, with 7 bases matching TRBD1. The CDR3 extends over 16 amino acids. In germline, CDR1 is SGHVS, CDR2 FNYEAQ. Trimming took 0 bases from V and 7 from J; bases not matched to a gene: 8. The variable domain in full, with the rest retrieved from reference TRBV7-6 and TRBJ2-2, is GAGVSQSPRYKVTKRGQDVALRCDPISGHVSLYWYRQALGQGPEFLTYFNYEAQQDKSGLPNDRFSAERPEGSISTLTIQRTEQRDSAMYRCASSLAPGTVLGELFFGEGSRLTVL.

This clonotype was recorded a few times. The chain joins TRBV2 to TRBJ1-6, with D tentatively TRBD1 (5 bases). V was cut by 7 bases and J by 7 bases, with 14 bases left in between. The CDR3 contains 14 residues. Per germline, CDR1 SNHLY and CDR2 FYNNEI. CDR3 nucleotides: TGTGCCAGCACGGGGCAGAGTTCAAATTCACCCCTCCACTTT. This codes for CASTGQSSNSPLHF.

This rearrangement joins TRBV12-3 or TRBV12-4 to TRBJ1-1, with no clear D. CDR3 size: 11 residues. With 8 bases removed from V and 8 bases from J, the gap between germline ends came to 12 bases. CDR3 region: CASRFGPEAFF. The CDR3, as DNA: TGTGCCAGCCGCTTCGGGCCAGAAGCTTTCTTT.

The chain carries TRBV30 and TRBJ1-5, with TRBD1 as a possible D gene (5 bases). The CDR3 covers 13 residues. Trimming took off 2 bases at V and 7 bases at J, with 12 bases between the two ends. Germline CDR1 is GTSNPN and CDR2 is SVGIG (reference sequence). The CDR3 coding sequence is TGTGCCTGGAGTACAGGTGGGGGGCAGCCCCAGCATTTT. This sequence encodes CAWSTGGGQPQHF.

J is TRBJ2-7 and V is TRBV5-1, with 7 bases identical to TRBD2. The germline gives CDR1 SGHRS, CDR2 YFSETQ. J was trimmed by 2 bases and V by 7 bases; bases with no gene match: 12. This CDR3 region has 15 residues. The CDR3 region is CASHRDPGLTYEQYF. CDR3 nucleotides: TGCGCCAGCCATCGGGACCCGGGACTAACCTACGAGCAGTACTTC.

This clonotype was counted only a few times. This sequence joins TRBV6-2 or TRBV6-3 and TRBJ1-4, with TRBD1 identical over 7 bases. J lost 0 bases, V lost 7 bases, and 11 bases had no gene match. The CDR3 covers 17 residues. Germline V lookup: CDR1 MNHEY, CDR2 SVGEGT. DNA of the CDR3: TGTGCCAGCACTCAACAGGGGAACCCTGCAACTAATGAAAAACTGTTTTTT. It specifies CASTQQGNPATNEKLFF.

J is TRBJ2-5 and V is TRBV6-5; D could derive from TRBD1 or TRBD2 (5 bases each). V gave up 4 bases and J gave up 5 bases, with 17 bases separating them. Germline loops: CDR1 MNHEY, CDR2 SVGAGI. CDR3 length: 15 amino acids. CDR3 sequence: CASSSRWDLRETQYF. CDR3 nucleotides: TGTGCCAGCAGTTCCCGTTGGGACCTCCGGGAGACCCAGTACTTC.

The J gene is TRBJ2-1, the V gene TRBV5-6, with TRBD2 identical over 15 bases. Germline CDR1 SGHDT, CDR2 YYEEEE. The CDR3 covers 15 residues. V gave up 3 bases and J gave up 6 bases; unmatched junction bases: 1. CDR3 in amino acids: CASSWGLAGGNEQFF. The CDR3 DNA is TGTGCCAGCAGCTGGGGACTAGCGGGGGGCAATGAGCAGTTCTTC. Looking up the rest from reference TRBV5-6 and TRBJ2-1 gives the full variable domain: DAGVTQSPTHLIKTRGQQVTLRCSPKSGHDTVSWYQQALGQGPQFIFQYYEEEERQRGNFPDRFSGHQFPNYSSELNVNALLLGDSALYLCASSWGLAGGNEQFFGPGTRLTVL.

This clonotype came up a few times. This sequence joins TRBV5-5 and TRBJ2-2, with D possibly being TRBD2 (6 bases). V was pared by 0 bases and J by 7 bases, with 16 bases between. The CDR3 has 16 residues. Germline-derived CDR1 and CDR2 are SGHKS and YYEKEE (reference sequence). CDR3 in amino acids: CASSLVRDSWVGELFF. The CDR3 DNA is TGTGCCAGCAGCTTGGTCAGGGACTCCTGGGTCGGGGAGCTGTTTTTT.

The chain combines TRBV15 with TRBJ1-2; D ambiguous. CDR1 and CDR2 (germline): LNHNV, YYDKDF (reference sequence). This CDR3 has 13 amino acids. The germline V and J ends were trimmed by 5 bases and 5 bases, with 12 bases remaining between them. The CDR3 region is CATSLPGGYGYTF. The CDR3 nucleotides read TGTGCCACCAGCCTACCGGGTGGGTATGGCTACACCTTC.